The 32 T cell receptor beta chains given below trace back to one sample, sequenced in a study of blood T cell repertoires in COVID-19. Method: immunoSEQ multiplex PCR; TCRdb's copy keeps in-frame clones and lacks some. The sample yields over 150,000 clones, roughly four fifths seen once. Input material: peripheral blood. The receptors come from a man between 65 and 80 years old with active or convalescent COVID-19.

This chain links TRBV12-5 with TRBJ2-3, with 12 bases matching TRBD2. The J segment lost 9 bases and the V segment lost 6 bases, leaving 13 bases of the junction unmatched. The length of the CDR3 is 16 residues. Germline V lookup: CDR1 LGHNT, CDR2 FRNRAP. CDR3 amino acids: CASGQTSGGTIGTQYF. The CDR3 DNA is TGTGCTAGTGGCCAAACTAGCGGGGGGACTATAGGAACGCAGTATTTT.

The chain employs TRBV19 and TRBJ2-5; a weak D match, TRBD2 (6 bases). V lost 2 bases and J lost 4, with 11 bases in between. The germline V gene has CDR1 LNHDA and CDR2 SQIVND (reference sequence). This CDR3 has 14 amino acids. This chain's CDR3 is CASSIWGVGETQYF. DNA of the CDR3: TGTGCCAGTAGTATATGGGGGGTCGGAGAGACCCAGTACTTC.

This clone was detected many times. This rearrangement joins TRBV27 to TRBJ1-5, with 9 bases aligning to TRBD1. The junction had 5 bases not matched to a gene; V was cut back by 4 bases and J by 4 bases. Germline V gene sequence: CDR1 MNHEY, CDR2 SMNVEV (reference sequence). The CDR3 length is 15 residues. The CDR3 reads CASSYGQGSNQPQHF. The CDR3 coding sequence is TGTGCCAGCAGTTACGGACAGGGGTCGAATCAGCCCCAGCATTTT.

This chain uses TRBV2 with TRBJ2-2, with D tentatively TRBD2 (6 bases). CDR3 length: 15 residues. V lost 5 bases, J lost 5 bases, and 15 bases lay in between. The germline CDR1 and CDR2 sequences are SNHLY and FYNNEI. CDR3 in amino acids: CASSPTGTLTGELFF. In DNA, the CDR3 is TGTGCCAGCAGTCCAACCGGGACTTTGACCGGGGAGCTGTTTTTT.

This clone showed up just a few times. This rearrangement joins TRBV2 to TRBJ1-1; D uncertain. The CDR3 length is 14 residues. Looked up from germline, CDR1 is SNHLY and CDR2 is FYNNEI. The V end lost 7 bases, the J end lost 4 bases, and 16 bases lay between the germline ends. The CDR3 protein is CASNPDRVGTEAFF. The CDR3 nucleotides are TGTGCCAGCAATCCTGACCGGGTGGGCACTGAAGCTTTCTTT.

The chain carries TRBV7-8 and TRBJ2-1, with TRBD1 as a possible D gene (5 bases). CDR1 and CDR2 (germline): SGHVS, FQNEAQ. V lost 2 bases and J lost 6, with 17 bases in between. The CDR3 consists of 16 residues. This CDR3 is CASSLRRQSRGNEQFF. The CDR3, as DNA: TGTGCCAGCAGCTTACGGAGACAGTCTAGGGGCAATGAGCAGTTCTTC.

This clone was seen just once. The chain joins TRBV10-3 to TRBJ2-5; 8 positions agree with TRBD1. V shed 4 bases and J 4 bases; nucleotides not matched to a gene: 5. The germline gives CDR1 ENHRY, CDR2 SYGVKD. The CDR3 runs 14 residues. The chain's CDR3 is CAISGTGTGETQYF. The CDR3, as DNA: TGTGCCATCAGTGGGACAGGGACGGGAGAGACCCAGTACTTC.

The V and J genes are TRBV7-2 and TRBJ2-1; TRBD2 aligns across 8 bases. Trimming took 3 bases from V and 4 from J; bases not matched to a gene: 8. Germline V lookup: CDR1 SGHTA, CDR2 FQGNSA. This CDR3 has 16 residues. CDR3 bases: TGTGCCAGCAGCTTCACGGGACTAGGGGTTTACAATGAGCAGTTCTTC. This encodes CASSFTGLGVYNEQFF.

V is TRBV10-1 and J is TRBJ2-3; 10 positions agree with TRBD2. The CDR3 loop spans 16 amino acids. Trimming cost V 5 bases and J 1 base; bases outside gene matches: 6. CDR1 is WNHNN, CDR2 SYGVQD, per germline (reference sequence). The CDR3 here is CASSSTLAGGTDTQYF. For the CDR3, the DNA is TGCGCCAGCAGTAGCACCCTAGCGGGGGGCACAGATACGCAGTATTTT.

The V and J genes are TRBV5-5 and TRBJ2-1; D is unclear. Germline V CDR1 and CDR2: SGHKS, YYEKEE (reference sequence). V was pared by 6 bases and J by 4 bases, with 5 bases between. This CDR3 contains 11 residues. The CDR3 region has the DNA TGTGCCAGCACCGGTTACAATGAGCAGTTCTTC. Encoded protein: CASTGYNEQFF.

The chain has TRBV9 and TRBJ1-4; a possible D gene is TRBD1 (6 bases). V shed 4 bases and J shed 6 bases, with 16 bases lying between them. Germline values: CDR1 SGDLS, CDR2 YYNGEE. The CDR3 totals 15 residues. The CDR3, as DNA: TGTGCCAGCAGCCGGCGACAGGATACAGATGAAAAACTGTTTTTT. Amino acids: CASSRRQDTDEKLFF.

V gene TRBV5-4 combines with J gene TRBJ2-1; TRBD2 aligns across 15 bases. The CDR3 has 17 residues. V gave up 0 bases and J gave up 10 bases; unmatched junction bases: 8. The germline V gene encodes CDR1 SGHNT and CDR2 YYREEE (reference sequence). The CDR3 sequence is CASSLDGLAGGPMEQFF. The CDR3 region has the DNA TGTGCCAGCAGCTTGGATGGACTAGCGGGAGGGCCTATGGAGCAGTTCTTC.

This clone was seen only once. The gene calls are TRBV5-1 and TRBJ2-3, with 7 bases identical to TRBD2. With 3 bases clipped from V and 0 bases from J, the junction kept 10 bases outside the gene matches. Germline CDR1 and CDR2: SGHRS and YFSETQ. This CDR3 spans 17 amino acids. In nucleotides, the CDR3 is TGCGCCAGCAGCTCCACTCTTTCTAGCGGTAGCACAGATACGCAGTATTTT. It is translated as CASSSTLSSGSTDTQYF. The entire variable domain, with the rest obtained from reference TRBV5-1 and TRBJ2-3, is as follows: KAGVTQTPRYLIKTRGQQVTLSCSPISGHRSVSWYQQTPGQGLQFLFEYFSETQRNKGNFPGRFSGRQFSNSRSEMNVSTLELGDSALYLCASSSTLSSGSTDTQYFGPGTRLTVL.

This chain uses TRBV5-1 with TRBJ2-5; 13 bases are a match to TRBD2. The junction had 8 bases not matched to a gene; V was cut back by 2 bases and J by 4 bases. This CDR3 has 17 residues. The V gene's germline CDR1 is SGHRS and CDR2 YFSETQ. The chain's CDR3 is CASSLSWTSGGGETQYF. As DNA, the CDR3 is TGCGCCAGCAGCTTATCCTGGACTAGCGGGGGAGGAGAGACCCAGTACTTC. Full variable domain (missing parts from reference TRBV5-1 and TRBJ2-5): KAGVTQTPRYLIKTRGQQVTLSCSPISGHRSVSWYQQTPGQGLQFLFEYFSETQRNKGNFPGRFSGRQFSNSRSEMNVSTLELGDSALYLCASSLSWTSGGGETQYFGPGTRLLVL.

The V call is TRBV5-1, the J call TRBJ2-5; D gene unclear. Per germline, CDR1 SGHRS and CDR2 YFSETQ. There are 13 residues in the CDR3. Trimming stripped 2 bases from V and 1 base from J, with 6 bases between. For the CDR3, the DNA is TGCGCCAGCAGCTTCCAGGCCCAAGAGACCCAGTACTTC. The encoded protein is CASSFQAQETQYF.

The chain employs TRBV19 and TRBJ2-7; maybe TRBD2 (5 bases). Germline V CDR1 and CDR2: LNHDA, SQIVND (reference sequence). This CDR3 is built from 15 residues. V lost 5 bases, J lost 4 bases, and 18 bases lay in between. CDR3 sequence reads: CASSVRGSQDYEQYF. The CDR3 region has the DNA TGTGCCAGTAGTGTTCGGGGAAGCCAAGATTACGAGCAGTACTTC.

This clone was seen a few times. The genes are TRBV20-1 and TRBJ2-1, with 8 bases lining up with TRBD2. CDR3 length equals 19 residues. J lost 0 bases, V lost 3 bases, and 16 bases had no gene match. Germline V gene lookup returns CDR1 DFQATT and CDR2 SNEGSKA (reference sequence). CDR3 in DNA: TGCAGTGCTAGTTTCGAGGATCTTAGCGGGACCTTCTCCTACAATGAGCAGTTCTTC. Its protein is CSASFEDLSGTFSYNEQFF.

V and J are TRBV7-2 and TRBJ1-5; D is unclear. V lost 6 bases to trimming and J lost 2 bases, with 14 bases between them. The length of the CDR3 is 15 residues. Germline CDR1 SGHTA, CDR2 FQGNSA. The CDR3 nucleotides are TGTGCCAGCAGTTTCGGAGGCAGTGGCAATCAGCCCCAGCATTTT. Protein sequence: CASSFGGSGNQPQHF.

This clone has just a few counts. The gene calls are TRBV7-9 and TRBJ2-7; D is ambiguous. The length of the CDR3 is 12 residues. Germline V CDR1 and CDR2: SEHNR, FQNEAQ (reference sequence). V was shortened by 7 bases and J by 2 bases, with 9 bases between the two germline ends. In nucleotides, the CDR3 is TGTGCCAGCAACTCCGAGACCTACGAGCAGTACTTC. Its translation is CASNSETYEQYF.

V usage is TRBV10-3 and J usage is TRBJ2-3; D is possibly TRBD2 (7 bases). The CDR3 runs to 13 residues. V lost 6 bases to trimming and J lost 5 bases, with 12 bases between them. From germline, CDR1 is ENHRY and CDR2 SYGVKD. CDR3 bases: TGTGCCATCAGAGAGGGGGGGGAAGATACGCAGTATTTT. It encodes CAIREGGEDTQYF.

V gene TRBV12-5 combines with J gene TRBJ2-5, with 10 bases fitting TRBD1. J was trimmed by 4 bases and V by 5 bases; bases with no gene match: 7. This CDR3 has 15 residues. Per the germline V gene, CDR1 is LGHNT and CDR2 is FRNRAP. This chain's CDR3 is CASGLGTGVGETQYF. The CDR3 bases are TGTGCTAGTGGTCTCGGGACAGGGGTTGGAGAGACCCAGTACTTC.

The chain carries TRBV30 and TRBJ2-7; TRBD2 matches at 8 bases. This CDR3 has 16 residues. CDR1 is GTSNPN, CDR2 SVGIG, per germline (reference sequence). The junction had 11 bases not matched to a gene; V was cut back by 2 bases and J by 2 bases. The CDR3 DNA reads TGTGCCTGGAGTCGGGGGGGACAAGGCCCACCCTACGAGCAGTACTTC. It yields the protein CAWSRGGQGPPYEQYF.

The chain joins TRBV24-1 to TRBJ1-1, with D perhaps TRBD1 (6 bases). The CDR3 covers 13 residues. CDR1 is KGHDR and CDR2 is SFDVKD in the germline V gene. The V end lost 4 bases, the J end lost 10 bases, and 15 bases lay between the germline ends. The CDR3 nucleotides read TGTGCCACCAGTGACACGAGACAGGTAGGAGCTTTCTTT. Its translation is CATSDTRQVGAFF.

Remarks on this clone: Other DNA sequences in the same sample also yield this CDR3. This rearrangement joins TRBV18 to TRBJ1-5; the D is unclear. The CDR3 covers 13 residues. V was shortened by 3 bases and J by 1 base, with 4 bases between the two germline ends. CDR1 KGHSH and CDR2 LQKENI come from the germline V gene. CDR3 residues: CASSPGSNQPQHF. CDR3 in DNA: TGTGCCAGCTCACCCGGGAGCAATCAGCCCCAGCATTTT.

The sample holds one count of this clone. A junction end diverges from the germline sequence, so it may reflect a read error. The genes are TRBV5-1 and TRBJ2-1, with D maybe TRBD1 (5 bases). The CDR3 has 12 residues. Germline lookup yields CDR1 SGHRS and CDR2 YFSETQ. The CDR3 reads CASSFSGGPGIF. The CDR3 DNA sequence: TGCGCCAGCAGCTTCAGTGGTGGCCCAGGGATCTTC.

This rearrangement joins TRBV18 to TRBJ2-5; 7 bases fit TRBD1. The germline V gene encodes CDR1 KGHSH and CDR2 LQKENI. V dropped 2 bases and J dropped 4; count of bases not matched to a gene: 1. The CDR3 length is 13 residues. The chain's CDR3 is CASSPGDRETQYF. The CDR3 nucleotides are TGTGCCAGCTCACCAGGGGACAGAGAGACCCAGTACTTC.

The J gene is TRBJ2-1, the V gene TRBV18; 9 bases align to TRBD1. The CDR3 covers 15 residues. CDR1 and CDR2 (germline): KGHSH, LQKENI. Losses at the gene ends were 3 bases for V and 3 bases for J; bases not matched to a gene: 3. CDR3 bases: TGTGCCAGCTCACCGGGGACAGGGAACTACAATGAGCAGTTCTTC. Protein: CASSPGTGNYNEQFF. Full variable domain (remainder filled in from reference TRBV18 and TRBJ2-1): NAGVMQNPRHLVRRRGQEARLRCSPMKGHSHVYWYRQLPEEGLKFMVYLQKENIIDESGMPKERFSAEFPKEGPSILRIQQVVRGDSAAYFCASSPGTGNYNEQFFGPGTRLTVL.

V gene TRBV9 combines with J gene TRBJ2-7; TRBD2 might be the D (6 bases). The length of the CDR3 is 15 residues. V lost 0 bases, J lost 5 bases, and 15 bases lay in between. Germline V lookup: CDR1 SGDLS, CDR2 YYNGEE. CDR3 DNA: TGTGCCAGCAGCGTAGCGGCGGGACCCCTAAACGAGCAGTACTTC. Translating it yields CASSVAAGPLNEQYF.

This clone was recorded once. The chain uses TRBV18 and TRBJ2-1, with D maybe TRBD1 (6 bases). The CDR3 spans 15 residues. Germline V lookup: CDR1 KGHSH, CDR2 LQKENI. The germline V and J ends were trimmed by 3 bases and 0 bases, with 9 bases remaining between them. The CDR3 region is CASSPRTASYNEQFF. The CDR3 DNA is TGTGCCAGCTCACCTAGGACAGCCTCCTACAATGAGCAGTTCTTC. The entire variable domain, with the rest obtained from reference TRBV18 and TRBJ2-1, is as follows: NAGVMQNPRHLVRRRGQEARLRCSPMKGHSHVYWYRQLPEEGLKFMVYLQKENIIDESGMPKERFSAEFPKEGPSILRIQQVVRGDSAAYFCASSPRTASYNEQFFGPGTRLTVL.

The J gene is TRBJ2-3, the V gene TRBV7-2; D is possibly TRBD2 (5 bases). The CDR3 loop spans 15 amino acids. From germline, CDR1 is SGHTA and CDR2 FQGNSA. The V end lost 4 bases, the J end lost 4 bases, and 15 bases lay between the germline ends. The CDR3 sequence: CASSYRGTEADTQYF. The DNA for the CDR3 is TGTGCCAGCAGCTATCGAGGAACGGAGGCAGATACGCAGTATTTT.

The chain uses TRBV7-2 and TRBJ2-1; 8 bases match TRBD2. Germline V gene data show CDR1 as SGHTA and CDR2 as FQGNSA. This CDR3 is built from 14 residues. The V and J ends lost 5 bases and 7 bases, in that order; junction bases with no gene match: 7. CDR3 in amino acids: CASSPRLALNEQFF. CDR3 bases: TGTGCCAGCAGCCCTCGACTAGCGCTGAATGAGCAGTTCTTC.

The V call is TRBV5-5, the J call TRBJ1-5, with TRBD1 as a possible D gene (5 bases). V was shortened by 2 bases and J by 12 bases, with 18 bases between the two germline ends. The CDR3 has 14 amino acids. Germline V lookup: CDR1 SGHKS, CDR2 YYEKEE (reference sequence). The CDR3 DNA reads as TGTGCCAGCAGCTTAACCGGGACTCCCCCAGGCCAGCATTTT. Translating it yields CASSLTGTPPGQHF.